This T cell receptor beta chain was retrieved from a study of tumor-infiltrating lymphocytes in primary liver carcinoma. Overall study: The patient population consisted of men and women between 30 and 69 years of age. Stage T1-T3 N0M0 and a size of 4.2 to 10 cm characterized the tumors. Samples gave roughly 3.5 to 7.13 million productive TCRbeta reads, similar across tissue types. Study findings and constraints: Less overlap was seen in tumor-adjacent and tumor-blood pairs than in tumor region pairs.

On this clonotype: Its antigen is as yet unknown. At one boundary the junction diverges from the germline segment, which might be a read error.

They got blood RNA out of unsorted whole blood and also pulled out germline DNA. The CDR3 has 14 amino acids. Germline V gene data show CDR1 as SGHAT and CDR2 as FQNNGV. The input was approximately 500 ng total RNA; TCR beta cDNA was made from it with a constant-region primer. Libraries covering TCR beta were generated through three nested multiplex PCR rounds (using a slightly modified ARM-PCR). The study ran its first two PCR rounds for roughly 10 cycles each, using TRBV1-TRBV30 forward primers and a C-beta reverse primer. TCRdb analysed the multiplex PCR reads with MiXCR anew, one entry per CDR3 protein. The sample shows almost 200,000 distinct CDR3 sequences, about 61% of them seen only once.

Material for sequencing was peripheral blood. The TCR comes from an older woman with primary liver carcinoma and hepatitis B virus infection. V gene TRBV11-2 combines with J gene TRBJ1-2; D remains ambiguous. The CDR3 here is CTSSLVGSVYGNTF. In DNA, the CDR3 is TGTACCAGCAGCTTAGTAGGCTCGGTCTATGGCAACACCTTC.